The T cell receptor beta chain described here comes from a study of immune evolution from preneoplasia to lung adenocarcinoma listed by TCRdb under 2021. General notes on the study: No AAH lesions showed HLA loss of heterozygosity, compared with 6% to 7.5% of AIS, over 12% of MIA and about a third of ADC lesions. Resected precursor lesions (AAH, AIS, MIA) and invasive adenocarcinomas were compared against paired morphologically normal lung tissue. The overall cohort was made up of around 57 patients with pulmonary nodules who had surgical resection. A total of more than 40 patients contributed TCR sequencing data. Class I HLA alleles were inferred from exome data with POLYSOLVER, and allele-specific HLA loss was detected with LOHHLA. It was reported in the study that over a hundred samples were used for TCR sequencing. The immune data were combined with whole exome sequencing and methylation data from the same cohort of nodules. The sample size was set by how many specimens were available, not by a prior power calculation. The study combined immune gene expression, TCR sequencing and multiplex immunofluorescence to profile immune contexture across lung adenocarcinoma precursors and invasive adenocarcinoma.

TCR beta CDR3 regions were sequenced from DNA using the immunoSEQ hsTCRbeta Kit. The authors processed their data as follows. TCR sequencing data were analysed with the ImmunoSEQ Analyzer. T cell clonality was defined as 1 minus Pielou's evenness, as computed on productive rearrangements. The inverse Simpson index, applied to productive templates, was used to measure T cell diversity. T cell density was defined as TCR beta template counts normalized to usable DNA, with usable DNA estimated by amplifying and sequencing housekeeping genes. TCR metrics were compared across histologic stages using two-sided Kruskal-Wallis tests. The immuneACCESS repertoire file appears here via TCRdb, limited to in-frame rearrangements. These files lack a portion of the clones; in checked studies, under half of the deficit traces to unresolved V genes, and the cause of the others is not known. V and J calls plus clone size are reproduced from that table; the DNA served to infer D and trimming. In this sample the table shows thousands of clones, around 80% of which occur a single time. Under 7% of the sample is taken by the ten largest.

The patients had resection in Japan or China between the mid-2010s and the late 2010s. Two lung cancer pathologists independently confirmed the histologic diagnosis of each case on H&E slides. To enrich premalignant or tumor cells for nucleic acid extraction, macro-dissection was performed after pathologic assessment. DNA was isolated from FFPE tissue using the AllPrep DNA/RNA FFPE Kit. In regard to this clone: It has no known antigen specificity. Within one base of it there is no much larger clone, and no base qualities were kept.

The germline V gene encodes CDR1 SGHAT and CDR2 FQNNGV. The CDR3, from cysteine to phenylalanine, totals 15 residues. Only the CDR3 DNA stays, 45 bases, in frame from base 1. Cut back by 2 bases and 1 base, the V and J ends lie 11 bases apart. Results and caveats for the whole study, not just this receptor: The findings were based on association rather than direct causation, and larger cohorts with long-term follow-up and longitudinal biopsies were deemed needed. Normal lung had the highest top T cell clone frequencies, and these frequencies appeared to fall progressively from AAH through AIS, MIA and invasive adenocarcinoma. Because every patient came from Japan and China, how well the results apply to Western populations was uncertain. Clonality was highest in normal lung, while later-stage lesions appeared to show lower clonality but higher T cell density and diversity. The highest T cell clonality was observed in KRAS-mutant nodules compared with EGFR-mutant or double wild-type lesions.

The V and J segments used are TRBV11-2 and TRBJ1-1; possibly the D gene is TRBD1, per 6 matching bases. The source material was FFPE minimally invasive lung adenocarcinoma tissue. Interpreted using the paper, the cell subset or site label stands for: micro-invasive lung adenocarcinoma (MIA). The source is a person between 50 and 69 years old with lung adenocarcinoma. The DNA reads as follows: TGTGCCAGCAGCTTAAGTGGGGGCGCGAACACTGAAGCTTTCTTT. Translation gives CASSLSGGANTEAFF.